The 10 T cell receptor beta chains listed next were all sequenced from one sample in a study of T-cell memory formation after mild COVID-19. TCRdb passed the 5' RACE reads through MiXCR, listing each CDR3 protein once. The repertoire holds roughly 51,000 distinct CDR3 sequences, with 5.5% to 7.5% as singletons. Sample: PBMCs or a T cell subset sorted from them (not recorded which). These receptor sequences come from a man aged 18-30 years who had mild COVID-19 (a few samples of this study predate the infection). Cell type and time point are not known.

The sample holds many counts of this clonotype. The chain carries TRBV7-2 and TRBJ2-1; the D is unclear. Deletions cut 2 bases from V and 6 bases from J, with 23 bases between. In germline, CDR1 is SGHTA, CDR2 FQGNSA. The length of the CDR3 is 18 residues. CDR3 coding DNA: TGTGCCAGCAGCTTATTGGGTAGAAAGGGCGGATCGGGCAATGAGCAGTTCTTC. Translating it yields CASSLLGRKGGSGNEQFF. Looking up the rest from reference TRBV7-2 and TRBJ2-1 gives the full variable domain: GAGVSQSPSNKVTEKGKDVELRCDPISGHTALYWYRQSLGQGLEFLIYFQGNSAPDKSGLPSDRFSAERTGGSVSTLTIQRTQQEDSAVYLCASSLLGRKGGSGNEQFFGPGTRLTVL.

A few counts support this clonotype. The gene calls are TRBV12-3 or TRBV12-4 and TRBJ2-5; 7 bases are shared with TRBD1. V lost 5 bases, J lost 3 bases, and 9 bases stayed unmatched. The CDR3 runs 15 residues. CDR3 sequence reads: CASSQGTVNEETQYF. The DNA for the CDR3 is TGTGCCAGCAGTCAAGGGACAGTAAATGAAGAGACCCAGTACTTC.

The chain links TRBV2 to TRBJ2-3, with a weak D call TRBD1 (6 bases). CDR1 is SNHLY and CDR2 is FYNNEI in the germline V gene. The CDR3 totals 12 residues. Trimming removed 5 bases from V and 7 bases from J, with 10 bases in between. The CDR3 sequence is CASSWTVNTQYF. The CDR3 DNA reads as TGTGCCAGCAGTTGGACAGTGAATACGCAGTATTTT. The whole variable domain, filled in from reference TRBV2 and TRBJ2-3, reads EPEVTQTPSHQVTQMGQEVILRCVPISNHLYFYWYRQILGQKVEFLVSFYNNEISEKSEIFDDQFSVERPDGSNFTLKIRSTKLEDSAMYFCASSWTVNTQYFGPGTRLTVL.

This clonotype appeared many times. The rearrangement joins TRBV7-2 to TRBJ2-5, with 13 bases aligning to TRBD2. The CDR3 runs 17 residues. Germline V gene lookup returns CDR1 SGHTA and CDR2 FQGNSA. Trimming took 5 bases from V and 1 from J; bases not matched to a gene: 7. Here the CDR3 reads CASSPTGLAGAQETQYF. The DNA of the CDR3 is TGTGCCAGCAGCCCTACCGGACTAGCGGGGGCCCAAGAGACCCAGTACTTC.

In its sample, this clonotype was seen a few times. This chain joins TRBV6-1 and TRBJ2-1, with TRBD2 matching over 8 bases. Germline CDR1 is MNHNS and CDR2 is SASEGT. There are 16 residues in the CDR3. J gave up 3 bases and V 6 bases, and 10 bases lay outside the gene matches. The CDR3 region is CASSVPAGGLYNEQFF. The CDR3 DNA reads as TGTGCCAGCAGCGTTCCTGCGGGGGGCCTCTACAATGAGCAGTTCTTC.

This clonotype came up many times. This chain connects TRBV7-9 to TRBJ2-1, with D possibly TRBD2 on 6 matching bases. The CDR3 consists of 14 residues. Germline V gene lookup returns CDR1 SEHNR and CDR2 FQNEAQ (reference sequence). The V end lost 1 base, the J end lost 11 bases, and 15 bases lay between the germline ends. The CDR3 here is CASSLVGTPNQQFF. In DNA, the CDR3 is TGTGCCAGCAGCTTAGTGGGGACTCCCAACCAGCAGTTCTTC.

As concerns this clonotype: This could be a read error, since a much larger clone is one nucleotide away. This chain connects TRBV7-2 to TRBJ2-3; 12 bases map to TRBD2. The CDR3 totals 17 residues. The V and J ends lost 6 bases and 1 base, in that order; junction bases with no gene match: 8. Germline V CDR1 and CDR2: SGHTA, FQGNSA. The DNA of the CDR3 is TGTGCCAGCAGAAAACGGACTAGCGGGGACCGCACAGATACGCAGTATTTT. This gives the protein CASRKRTSGDRTDTQYF.

The table lists this clonotype with many counts. Compared with germline, one end of the junction differs, possibly owing to a read error. The V and J genes are TRBV7-7 and TRBJ2-3; no firm D call. Germline values: CDR1 SSHAT, CDR2 FNYEAQ (reference sequence). This CDR3 has 11 residues. CDR3 loop: CASSSEGTQYF. Here the CDR3 DNA reads TGTGCTAGCAGCTCCGAAGGGACGCAGTATTTT.

The gene calls are TRBV12-3 or TRBV12-4 and TRBJ1-6; 10 bases line up with TRBD1. Trimming cost V 8 bases and J 6 bases; bases outside gene matches: 7. This CDR3 is 15 amino acids long. The CDR3 DNA is TGTGCCAGCCGTACCGGGACAGGGGTTAATTCACCCCTCCACTTT. It specifies CASRTGTGVNSPLHF.

This clonotype was observed once. The gene calls are TRBV11-2 and TRBJ1-6; 10 bases are shared with TRBD1. The J segment lost 9 bases and the V segment lost 8 bases, leaving 7 bases of the junction unmatched. Germline loops: CDR1 SGHAT, CDR2 FQNNGV. The CDR3 loop spans 14 amino acids. CDR3 in DNA: TGTGCCAGCGGGACAGGGGTATTGGGTTCACCCCTCCACTTT. Translating gives CASGTGVLGSPLHF.